The 10 T cell receptor beta chains presented below share a single source sample, sequenced in a study of blood T cell repertoires in COVID-19. Produced via immunoSEQ multiplex PCR; TCRdb's table is partial and in-frame only. The repertoire consists of around 280,000 clones, with around 86% occurring once and the leading ten covering around 1.4%. Sequences were obtained from peripheral blood. The receptors come from a man in his 70s with acute or convalescent COVID-19.

As for this clone: The same CDR3 can be traced to other DNA sequences in this sample. This chain links TRBV6-5 with TRBJ1-2; TRBD1 aligns across 7 bases. This CDR3 has 14 residues. Germline CDR1 is MNHEY and CDR2 is SVGAGI. V lost 6 bases, J lost 0 bases, and 4 bases stayed unmatched. The CDR3 sequence is CASRRQGSNYGYTF. The DNA of the CDR3 is TGTGCCAGCAGGCGACAGGGTTCTAACTATGGCTACACCTTC.

V and J are TRBV3-1 (or the pseudogene TRBV3-2) and TRBJ1-4, with TRBD1 matching over 7 bases. CDR1 is LGHDT and CDR2 is YNNKEL in the germline V gene (reference sequence). The CDR3 consists of 15 residues. Trimming removed 6 bases from V and 0 bases from J; junction bases left unmatched: 4. This chain's CDR3 is CASRDGQATNEKLFF. In DNA form, the CDR3 reads TGTGCCAGCAGAGACGGACAGGCAACTAATGAAAAACTGTTTTTT.

This chain joins TRBV7-2 and TRBJ1-1, with 7 bases aligning to TRBD1. Per the germline V gene, CDR1 is SGHTA and CDR2 is FQGNSA. V lost 5 bases and J lost 4; bases outside the gene matches: 13. This CDR3 contains 16 residues. CDR3 DNA: TGTGCCAGCAGCGACCCGCGACAGGGCCGAGGCACTGAAGCTTTCTTT. It codes for CASSDPRQGRGTEAFF.

The J gene is TRBJ2-7, the V gene TRBV28, with 7 bases fitting TRBD1. From germline, CDR1 is MDHEN and CDR2 SYDVKM. The CDR3 is made up of 15 amino acids. J was trimmed by 3 bases and V by 6 bases; bases with no gene match: 11. CDR3 in DNA: TGTGCCAGCAGACCGTACCGGGACAGCGGCTACGAGCAGTACTTC. Translation gives CASRPYRDSGYEQYF.

The chain combines TRBV7-2 with TRBJ2-7, with TRBD1 matching 8 bases. Germline V lookup: CDR1 SGHTA, CDR2 FQGNSA. J was trimmed by 2 bases and V by 9 bases; bases with no gene match: 9. The CDR3 has 14 amino acids. The CDR3 nucleotides read TGTGCCAGTACCCCCGGACAGGGCCCCTACGAGCAGTACTTC. This translates into CASTPGQGPYEQYF.

The chain recombines TRBV3-1 (or the pseudogene TRBV3-2) with TRBJ1-2; 7 bases agree with TRBD1. CDR3 length: 14 amino acids. The ends lost 2 bases at V and 3 bases at J; junction bases unmatched: 3. CDR1 and CDR2 from the germline V gene are LGHDT and YNNKEL (reference sequence). The CDR3: CASSQIDRDYGYTF. In nucleotides, the CDR3 is TGTGCCAGCAGCCAAATAGACAGGGACTATGGCTACACCTTC.

The genes are TRBV4-1 and TRBJ1-5; 8 nucleotides agree with TRBD1. The CDR3 is 15 residues long. Germline V gene sequence: CDR1 MGHRA, CDR2 YSYEKL. The ends lost 4 bases at V and 9 bases at J; junction bases unmatched: 11. CDR3 in DNA: TGCGCCAGCAGCCGGTTCGACAGGGGTAATTCGCCCCAGCATTTT. It yields the protein CASSRFDRGNSPQHF.

The chain joins TRBV5-4 to TRBJ1-2; 8 bases map to TRBD1. Looked up from germline, CDR1 is SGHNT and CDR2 is YYREEE (reference sequence). The CDR3 spans 15 residues. The ends lost 0 bases at V and 3 bases at J; junction bases unmatched: 4. The CDR3 DNA reads TGTGCCAGCAGCTTGGCGACAGGGGACGACTATGGCTACACCTTC. Protein sequence: CASSLATGDDYGYTF.

The chain uses TRBV27 and TRBJ2-5; 9 bases match TRBD1. V shed 5 bases and J 2 bases; nucleotides not matched to a gene: 6. CDR3 length: 15 residues. Germline V gene data show CDR1 as MNHEY and CDR2 as SMNVEV (reference sequence). CDR3 in amino acids: CASSRDRGGQETQYF. CDR3 in DNA: TGTGCCAGCAGTAGAGACAGGGGGGGACAAGAGACCCAGTACTTC.

Notes on this clone: This sample also contains other DNA sequences that code for the same CDR3. The chain couples TRBV5-1 to TRBJ1-2; unclear D gene. V was cut by 0 bases and J by 3 bases, with 3 bases left in between. CDR1 is SGHRS and CDR2 is YFSETQ in the germline V gene. The CDR3 is 12 residues long. CDR3 sequence (DNA): TGCGCCAGCAGCTTGGGAGACTATGGCTACACCTTC. As protein: CASSLGDYGYTF.